The present TCR beta chain was sequenced within a study of CD8+ T cells in alopecia areata. Study summary: The study gave treated patients oral tofacitinib at 5 to 10 mg twice daily. Overall study results and limits: Unlike in mice, where it was clearer, TCR sharing across patients was less clear, possibly HLA-related. Scalp samples also yield sequences from resident alphabeta T cells of normal skin.

The CDR3 has 16 amino acids. After removal of 5 bases from V and 4 bases from J, the junction contained 13 bases not matched to a gene. Germline-derived CDR1 and CDR2 are SGHVS and FQNEAQ. As to this clone: What it binds is not known.

From alopecia areata patients, lesional scalp punch biopsies and peripheral blood were collected. cDNA prepared by RNA extraction and subsequent reverse transcription served as the template for sequencing. Sequenced by immunoSEQ multiplex PCR; TCRdb stores in-frame clones only, minus some. The sample has 150,000 to 200,000 clones, roughly 63% seen once; the top ten hold about 1.5%. The chain carries TRBV7-8 and TRBJ2-7; the match to TRBD2 covers 8 bases. The TCR was taken from a human donor with alopecia areata. The sequencing used CD4+ T cells sorted from blood, collected at week 0. Here the CDR3 reads CASSPQTGTRGYEQYF. CDR3 nucleotide sequence: TGTGCCAGCAGCCCTCAAACCGGGACTAGGGGTTACGAGCAGTACTTC.